These 14 T cell receptor beta chains were sequenced from one sample in a study of blood T cell repertoires in COVID-19. The protocol was immunoSEQ multiplex PCR, while the TCRdb copy is restricted to in-frame clones and leaves out a portion. The sample comprises tens of thousands of clones, 55% to 80% of which are singletons, and 17% rests with the top ten. The sample taken for sequencing was peripheral blood. All receptors come from a human donor in a cohort sampled during active COVID-19.

The J gene is TRBJ1-3, the V gene TRBV5-1; D gene unclear. The CDR3 covers 16 residues. Germline CDR1 is SGHRS and CDR2 is YFSETQ. V lost 4 bases and J 9 bases, leaving 23 bases between the germline ends. The CDR3 DNA sequence: TGCGCCAGCAGCCTTGGCAACGCGGTAGACCCGGGCACCATATATTTT. Its protein product is CASSLGNAVDPGTIYF. Drawing the rest from reference TRBV5-1 and TRBJ1-3, the complete variable domain is KAGVTQTPRYLIKTRGQQVTLSCSPISGHRSVSWYQQTPGQGLQFLFEYFSETQRNKGNFPGRFSGRQFSNSRSEMNVSTLELGDSALYLCASSLGNAVDPGTIYFGEGSWLTVV.

This clone was seen more than once but under ten times. The rearrangement links TRBV27 to TRBJ2-1; 13 nucleotides align to TRBD2. Trimming at V came to 4 bases and at J to 8 bases, leaving 11 bases not matched to a gene. The germline gives CDR1 MNHEY, CDR2 SMNVEV (reference sequence). This CDR3 spans 17 amino acids. CDR3 protein: CASSYRSELAGGYEQFF. CDR3 nucleotide sequence: TGTGCCAGCAGTTACCGGTCTGAACTAGCGGGAGGGTATGAGCAGTTCTTC.

The chain employs TRBV15 and TRBJ1-4; a weak D match, TRBD1 (6 bases). Trimming pared 0 bases from V and 7 bases from J, leaving 18 bases between. The germline CDR1 and CDR2 sequences are LNHNV and YYDKDF (reference sequence). The CDR3 length is 17 residues. The CDR3, as DNA: TGTGCCACCAGCAGAGATCAAGGGGGTATCCCGCCTGAAAAACTGTTTTTT. Its translation is CATSRDQGGIPPEKLFF.

This clone was recorded a few times. This sequence joins TRBV7-9 and TRBJ1-5, with TRBD1 as a possible D gene (5 bases). CDR1 is SEHNR, CDR2 FQNEAQ, per germline (reference sequence). The CDR3 has 15 residues. Trimming pared 5 bases from V and 7 bases from J, leaving 18 bases between. This CDR3 reads CASSPRGGGEQPQHF. CDR3 coding DNA: TGTGCCAGCAGCCCCCGGGGTGGGGGGGAGCAGCCCCAGCATTTT.

The rearrangement joins TRBV7-8 to TRBJ1-1, with 11 nucleotides matching TRBD1. CDR1 is SGHVS, CDR2 FQNEAQ, per germline. This CDR3 region has 17 residues. Trimming cost V 0 bases and J 0 bases; bases outside gene matches: 3. The CDR3 nucleotides are TGTGCCAGCAGCTTAGCCGGGACAGGGGGTTTGAACACTGAAGCTTTCTTT. It translates to CASSLAGTGGLNTEAFF.

The V and J genes are TRBV7-2 and TRBJ2-1; 12 bases align to TRBD2. The junction had 8 bases not matched to a gene; V was cut back by 2 bases and J by 12 bases. Germline loops: CDR1 SGHTA, CDR2 FQGNSA. This CDR3 region has 15 residues. CDR3 in DNA: TGTGCCAGCAGCTTAAGTGGACTAGCGGGGCGTCGGCAGTTCTTC. It translates to CASSLSGLAGRRQFF. Supplemented by reference TRBV7-2 and TRBJ2-1, the full variable domain reads GAGVSQSPSNKVTEKGKDVELRCDPISGHTALYWYRQSLGQGLEFLIYFQGNSAPDKSGLPSDRFSAERTGGSVSTLTIQRTQQEDSAVYLCASSLSGLAGRRQFFGPGTRLTVL.

The chain carries TRBV24-1 and TRBJ1-1; a weak D match, TRBD1 (6 bases). V lost 1 base, J lost 13 bases, and 12 bases lay in between. The germline V gene encodes CDR1 KGHDR and CDR2 SFDVKD. CDR3 length: 12 residues. The CDR3 region is CATSDFTGSVFF. The CDR3 nucleotides read TGTGCCACCAGTGATTTTACAGGGTCTGTTTTCTTT.

The V and J genes are TRBV7-3 and TRBJ2-6, with 8 nucleotides matching TRBD1. The V segment lost 6 bases and the J segment 3 bases; nucleotides outside the gene matches: 19. The CDR3 has 20 residues. CDR1 and CDR2 (germline): SGHTA, FQGTGA. In DNA, the CDR3 is TGTGCCAGCAGTCCAAACCTAGACAGGGGATATAGGAGTGGGGCCAACGTCCTGACTTTC. Amino acids: CASSPNLDRGYRSGANVLTF.

The rearrangement links TRBV3-1 (or the pseudogene TRBV3-2) to TRBJ1-5; 10 bases align to TRBD1. The CDR3 contains 15 residues. V lost 5 bases, J lost 3 bases, and 4 bases stayed unmatched. Germline V gene sequence: CDR1 LGHDT, CDR2 YNNKEL (reference sequence). This CDR3 reads CASSGTGAANQPQHF. The DNA of the CDR3 is TGTGCCAGCAGCGGGACAGGGGCGGCCAATCAGCCCCAGCATTTT.

This chain connects TRBV14 to TRBJ2-7, with 8 bases aligning to TRBD1. Looked up from germline, CDR1 is SGHDN and CDR2 is FVKESK. Unmatched junction bases numbered 5, after V lost 0 bases and J lost 4 bases. This CDR3 has 15 residues. The CDR3 sequence is CASSQDLGQGYEQYF. CDR3 sequence (DNA): TGTGCCAGCAGCCAAGACCTTGGACAGGGTTACGAGCAGTACTTC.

The chain joins TRBV10-3 to TRBJ1-3, with D possibly matching TRBD1 (6 bases). From germline, CDR1 is ENHRY and CDR2 SYGVKD. Trimming took 7 bases from V and 2 from J, leaving 15 bases between them. CDR3 length: 15 residues. The CDR3 DNA reads as TGTGCCATCAACGACAGGACAGCTACTGGAAACACCATATATTTT. This encodes CAINDRTATGNTIYF.

The V call is TRBV5-1, the J call TRBJ2-3; 7 bases agree with TRBD1. V dropped 2 bases and J dropped 0; count of bases not matched to a gene: 0. Germline V gene data show CDR1 as SGHRS and CDR2 as YFSETQ. The CDR3 consists of 14 residues. In DNA, the CDR3 is TGCGCCAGCAGCTTCAGGGGGAGCACAGATACGCAGTATTTT. It yields the protein CASSFRGSTDTQYF.

V is TRBV5-1 and J is TRBJ2-1; 7 nucleotides agree with TRBD2. The germline CDR1 and CDR2 sequences are SGHRS and YFSETQ. V lost 4 bases to trimming and J lost 5 bases; unmatched junction nucleotides: 12. This CDR3 spans 16 amino acids. In nucleotides, the CDR3 is TGCGCCAGCAGCACCTCTAAGCGGGGTTTCGACAATGAGCAGTTCTTC. Translation: CASSTSKRGFDNEQFF.

The genes are TRBV29-1 and TRBJ2-5; 10 nucleotides match TRBD2. The CDR3 has 14 residues. The V segment lost 4 bases and the J segment 5 bases; nucleotides outside the gene matches: 7. CDR1 is SQVTM, CDR2 ANQGSEA, per germline. CDR3 nucleotide sequence: TGCAGCGTTGGGAGCGGGGGGGCCTCTGAGACCCAGTACTTC. Translating gives CSVGSGGASETQYF.